The rows below give T cell receptor beta chains drawn from one sample of a study of T cell responses to AZD1222 COVID-19 vaccine. The assay was immunoSEQ multiplex PCR, and TCRdb's table has in-frame clones only and misses some. Here the sample spans approximately 80,000 clones, 70% to 90% being singletons. The specimen comprised peripheral blood, sampled 28 days after the second AZD1222 dose. The receptors shown here come from an adult who received the AZD1222 COVID-19 vaccine. Each CDR3 is given with its conserved first and last residue. Fields, in order: D gene, J gene, clone size, V gene, CDR3 DNA, CDR3 protein. A D gene is named only where the DNA matches it firmly. The listing skips clone size in some rows; elsewhere it reads once, few, many or a size class.

-,TRBJ2-7,few,TRBV4-2,TGTGCCAGCAGCCAAGGTCTAGCGTACGAGCAGTACTTC,CASSQGLAYEQYF
-,TRBJ2-3,-,TRBV7-6,TGTGCCAGCAGCTCCCGGACAACTAGCACAGATACGCAGTATTTT,CASSSRTTSTDTQYF
-,TRBJ1-6,-,TRBV7-3,TGTGCCAGCAGCCCCCCAAGGGTACAGGGCCTAAATTCACCCCTCCACTTT,CASSPPRVQGLNSPLHF
-,TRBJ2-1,-,TRBV6-6,TGTGCCAGCAGTACCCAACTTGGGGGGGGGCAGGTTGAGCAGTTCTTC,CASSTQLGGGQVEQFF
TRBD1,TRBJ2-1,-,TRBV6-2/TRBV6-3,TGTGCCAGCAGCGGGACAGGGGGGATACCGGCTTACAATGAGCAGTTCTTC,CASSGTGGIPAYNEQFF
-,TRBJ1-4,-,TRBV10-3,TGTGCCATCAGTGGAAGGGGGAAGGACGCTAATGAAAAACTGTTTTTT,CAISGRGKDANEKLFF
-,TRBJ1-4,-,TRBV28,TGTGCCAGCAGTCTACATATTCAGGGACTCCATGAAAAACTGTTTTTT,CASSLHIQGLHEKLFF
-,TRBJ2-3,-,TRBV5-8,TGTGCCAGCAGCTTGAAGGGGACCCCAGATACGCAGTATTTT,CASSLKGTPDTQYF
TRBD1,TRBJ2-2,-,TRBV19,TGTGCCAGTAGTATCGACAGGGGTCCCGGGGAGCTGTTTTTT,CASSIDRGPGELFF
-,TRBJ2-3,-,TRBV28,TGTGCCAGCACCCCTCGGAGTCCCACAGATACGCAGTATTTT,CASTPRSPTDTQYF
-,TRBJ1-5,-,TRBV19,TGTGCCAGTAGTATGGAGGGGAACAGCAATCAGCCCCAGCATTTT,CASSMEGNSNQPQHF
-,TRBJ1-6,-,TRBV27,TGTGCCAGCAGTTTGAGCCGGAGAGGTGTCTCACCCCTCCACTTT,CASSLSRRGVSPLHF
TRBD1,TRBJ2-7,-,TRBV5-1,TGCGCCAGCAGCTCTCCGGGACAGGGGATAAACGAGCAGTACTTC,CASSSPGQGINEQYF
TRBD1,TRBJ1-4,-,TRBV29-1,TGCAGCGTTGCCGGGACAGCCGCAAATGAAAAACTGTTTTTT,CSVAGTAANEKLFF
-,TRBJ2-1,-,TRBV5-4,TGTGCCAGCAGCTCGGGACAAGGGAGTATGGAGCAGTTCTTC,CASSSGQGSMEQFF
TRBD2,TRBJ2-7,-,TRBV30,TGTGCCTGGAGTGTCCCGCCTAGCGGGGTCTCCTACGAGCAGTACTTC,CAWSVPPSGVSYEQYF
-,TRBJ1-1,-,TRBV7-9,TGTGCCAGCAGCTTGGCAGGGTCCAACACTGAAGCTTTCTTT,CASSLAGSNTEAFF
-,TRBJ1-4,-,TRBV7-9,TGTGCCCGCTCGGGGGCAACTAATGAAAAACTGTTTTTT,CARSGATNEKLFF
TRBD1,TRBJ1-2,-,TRBV5-1,TGCGCCAGCAGCGCCGGGACAGGGGAAATGGGCTTTCGAGGCTACACCTTC,CASSAGTGEMGFRGYTF
TRBD2,TRBJ2-1,-,TRBV7-8,TGTGCCAGCAGCTTAGGCGGGAGGGCCAATGAGCAGTTCTTC,CASSLGGRANEQFF
-,TRBJ2-6,-,TRBV2,TGTGCCAGCAGTCTCGGGGGCGGGAGCTCCGGGGCCAACGTCCTGACTTTC,CASSLGGGSSGANVLTF
TRBD2,TRBJ2-2,few,TRBV6-4,TGTGCCAGCAGTGAGGTAGCGGGGGACACCGGGGAGCTGTTTTTT,CASSEVAGDTGELFF
TRBD1,TRBJ1-2,-,TRBV27,TGTGCCAGCAGTTGGAGCCAGGGGGAAGTTGGATATGGCTACACCTTC,CASSWSQGEVGYGYTF
TRBD1,TRBJ1-1,-,TRBV7-2,TGTGCCAGCAACCACAGGGGAATCAACACTGAAGCTTTCTTT,CASNHRGINTEAFF
-,TRBJ1-1,-,TRBV28,TGTGCCAGCAGACCTTGGACAGAGAAGAACACTGAAGCTTTCTTT,CASRPWTEKNTEAFF
-,TRBJ1-1,-,TRBV10-1,TGCGCCAGCAGACAGGGCCTGAACACTGAAGCTTTCTTT,CASRQGLNTEAFF
TRBD1,TRBJ1-4,once,TRBV2,TGTGCCAGCAGTGAAACAGGGGGCGATGAAAAACTGTTTTTT,CASSETGGDEKLFF
-,TRBJ1-1,-,TRBV20-1,TGCAGTGCAGGGGGCACTGAAGCTTTCTTT,CSAGGTEAFF
-,TRBJ1-2,-,TRBV24-1,TGTGCCACCAGTGATGGAGGACAGATCTATGGCTACACCTTC,CATSDGGQIYGYTF
TRBD1,TRBJ1-4,-,TRBV2,TGTGCCAGCAGTTGGACAGGGACTAATGAAAAACTGTTTTTT,CASSWTGTNEKLFF
-,TRBJ1-5,-,TRBV9,TGTGCCAGCAGCGTAGGGACCTTGAGCAATCAGCCCCAGCATTTT,CASSVGTLSNQPQHF
TRBD1,TRBJ1-5,-,TRBV27,TGTGCCAGCAACCCGGGGGACAGGGGGCAGCCCCAGCATTTT,CASNPGDRGQPQHF
-,TRBJ2-1,-,TRBV29-1,TGCAGCGCACAAATATCGACAGCCTACAATGAGCAGTTCTTC,CSAQISTAYNEQFF